This T cell receptor (beta chain) derives from a study of T cell responses to AZD1222 COVID-19 vaccine. Study observations and caveats: Just a handful of AZD1222 recipients were seropositive at baseline. The breadth and depth of Spike-specific TCRs increased once two AZD1222 doses had been given.

Germline V lookup: CDR1 LGHDT, CDR2 YNNKEL (reference sequence). The CDR3 sequence is 15 residues long. V lost 4 bases and J lost 2, with 12 bases in between. The repertoire was sequenced with immunoSEQ multiplex PCR; TCRdb's copy has only in-frame clones and lacks some. The repertoire consists of more than 110,000 clones, with approximately 85% occurring once and the leading ten covering around 8%. In the case of this clone: What it recognizes is unknown.

Here the sequenced sample was peripheral blood, taken on day 0 of AZD1222 vaccination. The gene calls are TRBV3-1 (or the pseudogene TRBV3-2) and TRBJ1-5; D remains ambiguous. The sequence was collected from an adult in good health. CDR3: CASSPAVLGNQPQHF. The CDR3 DNA reads as TGTGCCAGCAGCCCCGCCGTATTGGGCAATCAGCCCCAGCATTTT.